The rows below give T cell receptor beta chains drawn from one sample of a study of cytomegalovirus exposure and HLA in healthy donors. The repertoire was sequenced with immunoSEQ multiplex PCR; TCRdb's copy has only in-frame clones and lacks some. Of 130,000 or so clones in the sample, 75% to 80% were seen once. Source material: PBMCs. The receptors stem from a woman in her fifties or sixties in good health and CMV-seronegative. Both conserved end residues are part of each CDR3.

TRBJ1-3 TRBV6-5 CASSPLDSRGNTIYF
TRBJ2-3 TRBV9 CASSAVAGTDTQYF
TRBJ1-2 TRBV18 CASSPATGGAGYGYTF
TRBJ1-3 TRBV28 CASSLFTPSSGNTIYF
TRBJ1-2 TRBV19 CASSPRDRVYTF
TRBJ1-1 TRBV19 CASSLTGNTEAFF
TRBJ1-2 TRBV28 CASSANRGRVYGYTF
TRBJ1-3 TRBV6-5 CASSGGAYSGNTIYF
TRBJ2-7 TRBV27 CASSLRDERTEQYF
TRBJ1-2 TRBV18 CASSPQENYYGYTF
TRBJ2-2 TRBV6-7 CASVWGRGDTNTGELFF
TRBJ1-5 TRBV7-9 CASSLGSLGRDNQPQHF
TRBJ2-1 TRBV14 CASSQNGGAGAFGNEQFF
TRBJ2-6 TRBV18 CASSPTGSGANVLTF
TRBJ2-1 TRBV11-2 CASSLGGRSSYNEQFF
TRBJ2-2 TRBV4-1 CASSQDSRTSGLTGELFF
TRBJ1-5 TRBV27 CASSLESNQPQHF
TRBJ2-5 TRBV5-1 CASSLGGTGGIRETQYF
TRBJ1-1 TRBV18 CASSPIGTGTNTEAFF
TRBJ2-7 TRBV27 CASSFAGANEQYF
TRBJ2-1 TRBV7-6 CASSVMSEQFF
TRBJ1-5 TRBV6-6 CASSRDRGSNQPQHF
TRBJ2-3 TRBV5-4 CASSLAGARDTQYF